This T cell receptor beta chain appears in the sequencing data of a study of blood T cell repertoires in COVID-19. On the study more broadly: Samples taken during acute and convalescent COVID-19 were collected in the United States, Italy and Spain. PBMCs, B-cell-depleted T cells, or T cells were the source of the cDNA or gDNA that made up the material.

Per the original methods: Estimated nucleated cell counts came from reference gene primer amplification. Profiling relied on immunoSEQ multiplex PCR, and the TCRdb table lists in-frame clones only, not all of them. V and J calls and clone size come straight from that table; D and trimming were deduced from the DNA. Among 150,000 to 200,000 clones, roughly 80% were seen once, and the ten largest hold 17%. Germline V gives CDR1 MNHEY, CDR2 SVGEGT. The length of the CDR3 is 16 residues. The junction had 11 bases not matched to a gene; V was cut back by 4 bases and J by 5 bases. Material for sequencing was peripheral blood. The TCR was taken from a man between 60 and 75 years old with active or convalescent COVID-19. The chain couples TRBV6-2 or TRBV6-3 to TRBJ2-1; 7 nucleotides match TRBD2. CDR3 coding DNA: TGTGCCAGCAGTTTCCGTACTGGCGGGAGAAACAATGAGCAGTTCTTC. This sequence encodes CASSFRTGGRNNEQFF.